The 21 T cell receptor beta chains in this list originate from one sample, sequenced in a study of T cell responses to AZD1222 COVID-19 vaccine. Using immunoSEQ multiplex PCR, the repertoire was profiled, and TCRdb retains in-frame clones only, with some absent. The sample consists of about 120,000 clones, around 92% of them appearing once. The sequencing used peripheral blood, collected on day 0 of AZD1222 vaccination. These receptors were collected from an adult in good health.

This chain joins TRBV7-2 and TRBJ2-7, with 11 bases matching TRBD2. V shed 1 base, J shed 4 bases, and the junction held 3 bases outside the gene matches. The CDR3 contains 15 residues. CDR1 is SGHTA, CDR2 FQGNSA, per germline. This chain's CDR3 is CASSLGLAGGYEQYF. CDR3 bases: TGTGCCAGCAGCTTAGGGCTAGCGGGGGGTTACGAGCAGTACTTC.

The genes are TRBV18 and TRBJ1-3, with D uncertain. This CDR3 is built from 13 residues. Per the germline V gene, CDR1 is KGHSH and CDR2 is LQKENI. With 6 bases removed from V and 3 bases from J, the gap between germline ends came to 9 bases. In DNA form, the CDR3 reads TGTGCCAGCTCCTCGAATGATGGAAACACCATATATTTT. Amino acid sequence: CASSSNDGNTIYF.

This sequence joins TRBV2 and TRBJ1-1; no clear D. The CDR3 has 13 amino acids. Trimming shortened V by 4 bases and J by 7 bases, and 13 bases separated the two germline ends. CDR1 is SNHLY, CDR2 FYNNEI, per germline. The CDR3 reads CASSGQRTFEAFF. The DNA for the CDR3 is TGTGCCAGCAGTGGACAACGGACTTTTGAAGCTTTCTTT.

The chain couples TRBV5-1 to TRBJ2-7; 9 nucleotides agree with TRBD1. The CDR3 has 13 amino acids. V was pared by 4 bases and J by 7 bases, with 6 bases of the junction left unmatched. Germline CDR1 and CDR2: SGHRS and YFSETQ. The CDR3 region has the DNA TGCGCCAGCAGCCCGCCGGGACAGGGAGAGCAGTACTTC. Its protein is CASSPPGQGEQYF.

The V and J genes are TRBV2 and TRBJ1-1, with D maybe TRBD1 (5 bases). Trimming took 6 bases from V and 3 from J, leaving 14 bases between them. Per germline, CDR1 SNHLY and CDR2 FYNNEI. The CDR3 is 14 amino acids. The chain's CDR3 is CASSERQKDTEAFF. The CDR3 nucleotides are TGTGCCAGCAGCGAAAGACAGAAGGACACTGAAGCTTTCTTT.

This clone was counted a single time. The rearrangement links TRBV5-8 to TRBJ1-4; 8 bases match TRBD1. From germline, CDR1 is SGHTS and CDR2 YDEGEE. The CDR3 is made up of 15 amino acids. The trim removed 4 bases at V and 8 bases at J, leaving 10 bases unmatched. CDR3 coding DNA: TGTGCCAGCAGCCTGACAGGGGCGGTGAGGGAAAAACTGTTTTTT. Its protein is CASSLTGAVREKLFF.

The chain recombines TRBV30 with TRBJ1-3; D gene unclear. CDR3 length: 11 residues. Germline-derived CDR1 and CDR2 are GTSNPN and SVGIG (reference sequence). V gave up 0 bases and J gave up 9 bases, with 6 bases separating them. In DNA form, the CDR3 reads TGTGCCTGGAGTGTTGGGTCCACCATATATTTT. Residues: CAWSVGSTIYF.

The gene calls are TRBV19 and TRBJ1-2; unclear D gene. CDR3 length: 14 residues. V lost 3 bases and J lost 7, with 15 bases in between. Germline assignment: CDR1 LNHDA and CDR2 SQIVND (reference sequence). In nucleotides, the CDR3 is TGTGCCAGTAGTATGACCCCAGCTGCGAGTGGCTACACCTTC. Its translation is CASSMTPAASGYTF.

This clone was found once. V usage is TRBV5-1 and J usage is TRBJ2-5; D gene ambiguous. V was cut by 4 bases and J by 4 bases, with 11 bases left in between. In germline, CDR1 is SGHRS, CDR2 YFSETQ. The CDR3 consists of 13 residues. CDR3 DNA sequence: TGCGCCAGCAGCGGATATCTCGGAGAGACCCAGTACTTC. This codes for CASSGYLGETQYF.

This sequence joins TRBV6-2 or TRBV6-3 and TRBJ1-6; no reliable D call. V was cut by 2 bases and J by 8 bases, with 19 bases left in between. Germline-derived CDR1 and CDR2 are MNHEY and SVGEGT. The CDR3 length is 17 residues. The CDR3, as DNA: TGTGCCAGCAGTTACGGGCGGCCCGGGAGGGTGCATTCACCCCTCCACTTT. Translating gives CASSYGRPGRVHSPLHF.

The V and J genes are TRBV10-3 and TRBJ1-1, with D uncertain. Trimming took off 8 bases at V and 3 bases at J, with 13 bases between the two ends. CDR3 size: 13 residues. From germline, CDR1 is ENHRY and CDR2 SYGVKD. DNA of the CDR3: TGTGCCATCGGCTTGGAGCTCCACACTGAAGCTTTCTTT. Translating gives CAIGLELHTEAFF.

J is TRBJ2-3 and V is TRBV20-1; TRBD2 aligns across 11 bases. V dropped 3 bases and J dropped 6; count of bases not matched to a gene: 2. This CDR3 has 13 amino acids. The germline gives CDR1 DFQATT, CDR2 SNEGSKA (reference sequence). This CDR3 is CSASSGGVDTQYF. The DNA of the CDR3 is TGCAGTGCTAGTAGCGGGGGGGTCGATACGCAGTATTTT.

The rearrangement uses TRBV7-2 and TRBJ2-7; D perhaps matches TRBD1 (6 bases). The CDR3 is 14 amino acids. Trimming took 5 bases from V and 3 from J, leaving 14 bases between them. Germline values: CDR1 SGHTA, CDR2 FQGNSA. CDR3 sequence: CASSHGTSDYEQYF. DNA for the CDR3: TGTGCCAGCAGCCATGGGACATCGGACTACGAGCAGTACTTC. Variable domain in full (rest from reference TRBV7-2 and TRBJ2-7): GAGVSQSPSNKVTEKGKDVELRCDPISGHTALYWYRQSLGQGLEFLIYFQGNSAPDKSGLPSDRFSAERTGGSVSTLTIQRTQQEDSAVYLCASSHGTSDYEQYFGPGTRLTVT.

This rearrangement joins TRBV18 to TRBJ1-2; possible D gene TRBD1, 6 bases. The germline V gene has CDR1 KGHSH and CDR2 LQKENI. The CDR3 totals 15 residues. Trimming removed 4 bases from V and 1 base from J, with 13 bases in between. CDR3 nucleotide sequence: TGTGCCAGCTCACTTCAAGACAGGCATAACTATGGCTACACCTTC. The encoded protein is CASSLQDRHNYGYTF.

V gene TRBV7-2 combines with J gene TRBJ2-7; TRBD2 aligns across 14 bases. Germline V gene sequence: CDR1 SGHTA, CDR2 FQGNSA. The CDR3 loop spans 17 amino acids. J lost 0 bases, V lost 5 bases, and 6 bases had no gene match. The CDR3 bases are TGTGCCAGCAGCGCGGGACTAGCGGGGGCAAGCTCCTACGAGCAGTACTTC. Amino acid sequence: CASSAGLAGASSYEQYF.

This chain links TRBV5-1 with TRBJ2-1, with D perhaps given as TRBD1 or TRBD2 (5 bases each). There are 17 residues in the CDR3. Germline loops: CDR1 SGHRS, CDR2 YFSETQ. Trimming took off 0 bases at V and 2 bases at J, with 15 bases between the two ends. The CDR3 loop reads CASSLVGVMGAYNEQFF. CDR3 in DNA: TGCGCCAGCAGCTTGGTTGGGGTTATGGGGGCCTACAATGAGCAGTTCTTC.

The chain links TRBV11-3 to TRBJ2-2; TRBD1 might be the D (6 bases). Trimming cost V 2 bases and J 1 base, with 14 bases left between them. Germline CDR1 SGHNT, CDR2 YENEEA. This CDR3 has 17 amino acids. CDR3 DNA: TGTGCCAGCAGCTTAAGATCAGAGACAGGGAACACCGGGGAGCTGTTTTTT. Protein sequence: CASSLRSETGNTGELFF.

The V gene is TRBV27, the J gene TRBJ2-7, with a possible D match to TRBD1 (5 bases). The CDR3 covers 14 residues. CDR1 MNHEY and CDR2 SMNVEV come from the germline V gene (reference sequence). The V end was cut by 4 bases, the J end by 1 base, with 11 bases between. CDR3 region: CASSSAAGSYEQYF. The DNA of the CDR3 is TGTGCCAGCAGTTCCGCGGCAGGGTCCTACGAGCAGTACTTC.

With respect to this clone: A read error may produce the germline difference seen at one junction end. The chain couples TRBV6-5 to TRBJ1-2; D ambiguous. This CDR3 has 10 residues. In germline, CDR1 is MNHEY, CDR2 SVGAGI. The CDR3 protein is CASNEGPDCF. The CDR3 DNA is TGTGCCAGCAACGAAGGGCCAGACTGCTTC.

The chain employs TRBV19 and TRBJ1-2, with 9 bases that match TRBD1. V was pared by 3 bases and J by 4 bases, with 9 bases of the junction left unmatched. CDR3 length equals 16 residues. Per germline, CDR1 LNHDA and CDR2 SQIVND (reference sequence). The CDR3 reads CASSIAGTGFPYGYTF. The CDR3 nucleotides read TGTGCCAGTAGTATCGCCGGGACAGGGTTCCCCTATGGCTACACCTTC. Supplemented by reference TRBV19 and TRBJ1-2, the full variable domain reads DGGITQSPKYLFRKEGQNVTLSCEQNLNHDAMYWYRQDPGQGLRLIYYSQIVNDFQKGDIAEGYSVSREKKESFPLTVTSAQKNPTAFYLCASSIAGTGFPYGYTFGSGTRLTVV.

V usage is TRBV5-1 and J usage is TRBJ1-2; possibly TRBD1 for D (6 bases). The V gene's germline CDR1 is SGHRS and CDR2 YFSETQ. The V end was cut by 1 base, the J end by 7 bases, with 11 bases between. CDR3 length: 13 amino acids. The CDR3 DNA reads as TGCGCCAGCAGCTTGACAGGGACGGGTGGCTACACCTTC. The encoded protein is CASSLTGTGGYTF.